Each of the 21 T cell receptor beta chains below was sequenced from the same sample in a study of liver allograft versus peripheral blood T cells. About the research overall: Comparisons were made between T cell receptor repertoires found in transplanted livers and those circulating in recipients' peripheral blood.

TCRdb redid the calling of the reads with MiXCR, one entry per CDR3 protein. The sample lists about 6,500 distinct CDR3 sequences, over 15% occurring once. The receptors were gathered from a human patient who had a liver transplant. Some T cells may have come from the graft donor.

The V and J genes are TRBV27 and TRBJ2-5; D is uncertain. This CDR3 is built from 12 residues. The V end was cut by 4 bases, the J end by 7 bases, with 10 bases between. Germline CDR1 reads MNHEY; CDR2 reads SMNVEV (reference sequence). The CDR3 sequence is CASSSGLSTQYF. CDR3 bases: TGTGCCAGCAGTTCCGGCCTTTCGACCCAGTACTTC.

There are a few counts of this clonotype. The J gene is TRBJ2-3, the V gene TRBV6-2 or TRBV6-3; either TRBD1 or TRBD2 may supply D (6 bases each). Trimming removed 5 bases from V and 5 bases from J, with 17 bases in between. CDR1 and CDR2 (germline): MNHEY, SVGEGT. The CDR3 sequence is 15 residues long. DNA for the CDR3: TGTGCCAGCAGTCCCACGAGGGGGGTGGTAGATACGCAGTATTTT. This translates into CASSPTRGVVDTQYF.

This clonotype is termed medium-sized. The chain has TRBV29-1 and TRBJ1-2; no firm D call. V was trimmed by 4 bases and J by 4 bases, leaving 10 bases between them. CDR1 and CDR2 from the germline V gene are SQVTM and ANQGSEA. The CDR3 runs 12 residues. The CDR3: CSVGTPGYGYTF. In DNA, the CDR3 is TGCAGCGTTGGGACTCCGGGCTATGGCTACACCTTC.

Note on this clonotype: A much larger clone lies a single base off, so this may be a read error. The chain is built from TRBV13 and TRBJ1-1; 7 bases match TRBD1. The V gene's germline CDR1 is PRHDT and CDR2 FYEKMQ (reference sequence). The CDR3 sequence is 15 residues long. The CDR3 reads CANSSRDSLNTEAFF. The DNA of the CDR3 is TGTGCCAACAGCTCCCGGGACAGCTTGAACACTGAAGCTTTCTTT.

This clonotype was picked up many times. This CDR3 reads CASSAWTSSPYEQYF. CDR3 DNA: TGTGCCAGCAGTGCCTGGACTAGTAGCCCCTACGAGCAGTACTTC. This chain links TRBV6-1 with TRBJ2-7; TRBD2 aligns across 7 bases. The germline V gene has CDR1 MNHNS and CDR2 SASEGT. The ends lost 4 bases at V and 2 bases at J; junction bases unmatched: 8. The CDR3 loop spans 15 amino acids.

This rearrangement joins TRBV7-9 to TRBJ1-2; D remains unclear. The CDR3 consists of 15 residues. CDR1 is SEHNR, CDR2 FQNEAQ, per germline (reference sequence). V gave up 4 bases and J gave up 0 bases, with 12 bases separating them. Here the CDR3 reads CASSSKTPANYGYTF. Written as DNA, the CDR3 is TGTGCCAGCAGCTCCAAGACACCTGCTAACTATGGCTACACCTTC.

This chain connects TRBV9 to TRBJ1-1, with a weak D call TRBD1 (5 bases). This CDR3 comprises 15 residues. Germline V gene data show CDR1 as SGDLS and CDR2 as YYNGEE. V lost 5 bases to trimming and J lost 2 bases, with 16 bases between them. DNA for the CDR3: TGTGCCAGCAGTGGGGGGGGGGGAGACAACACTGAAGCTTTCTTT. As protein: CASSGGGGDNTEAFF.

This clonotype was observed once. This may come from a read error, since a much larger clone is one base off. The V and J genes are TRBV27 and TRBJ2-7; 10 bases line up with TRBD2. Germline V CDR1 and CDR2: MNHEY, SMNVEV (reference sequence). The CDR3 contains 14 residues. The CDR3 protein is CASGLKTSGYEQYF. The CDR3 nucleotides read TGTGCCAGCGGTTTAAAGACTAGCGGGTACGAGCAGTACTTC.

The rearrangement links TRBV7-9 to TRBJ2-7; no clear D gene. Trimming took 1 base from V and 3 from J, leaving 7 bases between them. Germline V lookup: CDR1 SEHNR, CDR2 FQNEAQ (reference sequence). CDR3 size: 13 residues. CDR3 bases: TGTGCCAGCAGCTTAGAGGGTTTCTACGAGCAGTACTTC. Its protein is CASSLEGFYEQYF.

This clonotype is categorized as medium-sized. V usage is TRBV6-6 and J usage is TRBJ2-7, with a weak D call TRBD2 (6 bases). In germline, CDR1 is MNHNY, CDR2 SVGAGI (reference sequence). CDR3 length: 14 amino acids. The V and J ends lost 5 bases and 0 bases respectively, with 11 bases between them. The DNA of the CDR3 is TGTGCCAGCAGTGGGGACTTCTACTCCTACGAGCAGTACTTC. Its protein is CASSGDFYSYEQYF.

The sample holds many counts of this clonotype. CDR3 sequence: CASSYTGGLNTEAFF. CDR3 nucleotides: TGTGCCAGCAGTTACACAGGGGGCTTGAACACTGAAGCTTTCTTT. This sequence joins TRBV6-5 and TRBJ1-1, with TRBD1 identical over 9 bases. Germline V lookup: CDR1 MNHEY, CDR2 SVGAGI. The CDR3 consists of 15 residues. V lost 2 bases and J lost 0; bases outside the gene matches: 1.

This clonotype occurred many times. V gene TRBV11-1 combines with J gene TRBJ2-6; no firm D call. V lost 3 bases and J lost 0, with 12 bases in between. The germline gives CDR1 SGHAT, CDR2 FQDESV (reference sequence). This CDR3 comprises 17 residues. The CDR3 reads CASSFGRSFSGANVLTF. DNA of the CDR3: TGTGCCAGCAGCTTTGGACGGTCATTCTCTGGGGCCAACGTCCTGACTTTC.

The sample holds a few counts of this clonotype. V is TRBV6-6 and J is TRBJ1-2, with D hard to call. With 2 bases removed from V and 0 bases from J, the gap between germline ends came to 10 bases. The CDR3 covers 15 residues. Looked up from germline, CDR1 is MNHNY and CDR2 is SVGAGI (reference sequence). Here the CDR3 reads CASSYREPANYGYTF. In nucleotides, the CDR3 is TGTGCCAGCAGTTACAGGGAGCCCGCTAACTATGGCTACACCTTC.

Here the CDR3 reads CSARDQGRNEQFF. The CDR3 nucleotides read TGCAGTGCTAGAGATCAAGGGCGCAATGAGCAGTTCTTC. V and J are TRBV20-1 and TRBJ2-1; no clear D. V gave up 0 bases and J gave up 6 bases, with 9 bases separating them. The germline V gene has CDR1 DFQATT and CDR2 SNEGSKA (reference sequence). This CDR3 has 13 amino acids.

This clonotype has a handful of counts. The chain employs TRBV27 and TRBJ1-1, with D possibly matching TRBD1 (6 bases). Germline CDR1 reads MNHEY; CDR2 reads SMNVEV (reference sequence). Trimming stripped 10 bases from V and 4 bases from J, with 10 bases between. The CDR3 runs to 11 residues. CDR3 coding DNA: TGTGCCACCAGAGGGGGCACTGAAGCTTTCTTT. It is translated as CATRGGTEAFF.

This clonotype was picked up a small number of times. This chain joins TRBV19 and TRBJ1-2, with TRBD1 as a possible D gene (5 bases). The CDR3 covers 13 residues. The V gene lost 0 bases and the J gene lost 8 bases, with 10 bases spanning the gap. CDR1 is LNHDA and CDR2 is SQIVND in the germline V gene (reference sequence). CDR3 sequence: CASSIDGGSGYTF. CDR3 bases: TGTGCCAGTAGTATAGACGGGGGGAGCGGCTACACCTTC.

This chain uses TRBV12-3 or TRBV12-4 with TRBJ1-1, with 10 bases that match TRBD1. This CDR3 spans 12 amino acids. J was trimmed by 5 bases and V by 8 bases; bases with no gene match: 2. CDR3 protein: CASGQGGTEAFF. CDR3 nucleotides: TGTGCCAGCGGACAGGGGGGGACTGAAGCTTTCTTT.

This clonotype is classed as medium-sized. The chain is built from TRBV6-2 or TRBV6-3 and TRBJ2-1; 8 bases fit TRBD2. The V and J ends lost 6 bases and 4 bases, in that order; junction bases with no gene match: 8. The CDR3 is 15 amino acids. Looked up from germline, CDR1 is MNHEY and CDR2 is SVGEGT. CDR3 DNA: TGTGCCAGCAGCCAACAGGCGGGGGGATACAATGAGCAGTTCTTC. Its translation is CASSQQAGGYNEQFF.

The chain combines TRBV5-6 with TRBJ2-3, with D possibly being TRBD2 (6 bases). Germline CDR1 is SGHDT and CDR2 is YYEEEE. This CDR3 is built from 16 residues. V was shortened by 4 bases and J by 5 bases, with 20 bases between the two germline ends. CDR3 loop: CASSTLGGTSVDTQYF. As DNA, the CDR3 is TGTGCCAGCAGCACCCTTGGCGGGACCAGCGTAGATACGCAGTATTTT.

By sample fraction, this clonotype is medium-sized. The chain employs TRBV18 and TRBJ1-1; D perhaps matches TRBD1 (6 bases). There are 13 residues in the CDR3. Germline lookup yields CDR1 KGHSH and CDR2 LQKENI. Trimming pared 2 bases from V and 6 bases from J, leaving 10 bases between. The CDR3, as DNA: TGTGCCAGCTCACCAGACTCAGGGGCTGAAGCTTTCTTT. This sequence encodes CASSPDSGAEAFF.

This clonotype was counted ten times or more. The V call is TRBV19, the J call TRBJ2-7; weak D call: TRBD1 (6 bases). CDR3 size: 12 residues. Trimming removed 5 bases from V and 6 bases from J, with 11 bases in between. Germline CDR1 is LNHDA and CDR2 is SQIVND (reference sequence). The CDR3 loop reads CASSSPRGEQYF. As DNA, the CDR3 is TGTGCCAGTAGTTCCCCCAGGGGCGAGCAGTACTTC.